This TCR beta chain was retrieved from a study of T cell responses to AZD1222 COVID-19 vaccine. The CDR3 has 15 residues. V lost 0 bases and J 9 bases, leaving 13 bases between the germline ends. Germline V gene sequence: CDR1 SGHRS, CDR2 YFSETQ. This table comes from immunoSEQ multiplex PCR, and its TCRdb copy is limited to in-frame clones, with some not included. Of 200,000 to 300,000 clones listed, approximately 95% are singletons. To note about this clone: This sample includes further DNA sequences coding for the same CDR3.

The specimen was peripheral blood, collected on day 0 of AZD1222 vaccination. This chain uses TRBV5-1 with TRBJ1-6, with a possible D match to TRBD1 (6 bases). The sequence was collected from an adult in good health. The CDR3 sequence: CASSLAGQGRSPLHF. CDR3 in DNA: TGCGCCAGCAGCTTGGCCGGTCAGGGGCGTTCACCCCTCCACTTT.